Presented here are 14 T cell receptor beta chains from one specimen sequenced in a study of cytomegalovirus exposure and HLA in healthy donors (TCRdb year 2017). The method was the immunoSEQ multiplex PCR assay. For the multiplex PCR, a mixture combining 60 forward primers for TCR Vbeta segments and 13 reverse primers for TCR Jbeta segments was used. Here the immuneACCESS table is served through TCRdb, limited to in-frame sequences with V and J called. Missing clones are a known gap in these copies; in checked studies unresolved V genes cover under half, and the rest lacks a known reason. This sample comprises roughly 190,000 clones, around three quarters of them detected only once. Of the sample, less than 2% is held by the ten largest clones. Input material: PBMCs. Receptors were obtained from a young woman in good health and CMV-seronegative.

The chain recombines TRBV6-6 with TRBJ1-1; 9 bases are a match to TRBD1. Germline V gene lookup returns CDR1 MNHNY and CDR2 SVGAGI (reference sequence). J gave up 5 bases and V 6 bases, and 13 bases lay outside the gene matches. The CDR3 has 16 amino acids. CDR3: CASRSTTGGLRTEAFF. Written as DNA, the CDR3 is TGTGCCAGCAGGTCTACGACAGGGGGTCTTCGGACTGAAGCTTTCTTT.

The rearrangement links TRBV5-4 to TRBJ2-5; 8 bases are a match to TRBD2. The V gene's germline CDR1 is SGHNT and CDR2 YYREEE (reference sequence). J gave up 7 bases and V 2 bases, and 16 bases lay outside the gene matches. This CDR3 has 17 amino acids. The CDR3, as DNA: TGTGCCAGCAGCTTCCCGGCAAGCGGGAGCCTCGGGGGGACCCAGTACTTC. Residues: CASSFPASGSLGGTQYF.

V is TRBV7-9 and J is TRBJ2-1, with D perhaps matching TRBD1 (6 bases). The CDR3 has 14 amino acids. Trimming removed 3 bases at V and 2 bases at J, with 8 bases between. Germline CDR1 SEHNR, CDR2 FQNEAQ (reference sequence). The CDR3, as DNA: TGTGCCAGCAGCTTCTACAGGGCCTACAATGAGCAGTTCTTC. This sequence encodes CASSFYRAYNEQFF.

The chain couples TRBV7-2 to TRBJ2-1, with 7 bases matching TRBD2. CDR1 and CDR2 from the germline V gene are SGHTA and FQGNSA. There are 15 residues in the CDR3. The V gene end was trimmed by 6 bases and the J gene end by 3 bases; junction bases not matched to a gene: 8. The CDR3 spells CASSQGLADYNEQFF. CDR3 nucleotides: TGTGCCAGCAGTCAAGGGCTAGCGGACTACAATGAGCAGTTCTTC.

The chain uses TRBV5-1 and TRBJ2-3, with D possibly TRBD2 on 6 matching bases. The germline CDR1 and CDR2 sequences are SGHRS and YFSETQ. V lost 5 bases and J lost 1, with 11 bases in between. The CDR3 totals 14 residues. The CDR3 DNA reads TGCGCCAGCAGTAAGCGCGGGGGCACAGATACGCAGTATTTT. Encoded protein: CASSKRGGTDTQYF.

Here the CDR3 DNA reads TGTGCCAGCAGCCAAGTGTCCGCTAACTATGGCTACACCTTC. Amino acids: CASSQVSANYGYTF. J is TRBJ1-2 and V is TRBV4-2; D not resolved. The V gene's germline CDR1 is LGHNA and CDR2 YNFKEQ. This CDR3 is 14 amino acids long. V gave up 1 base and J gave up 0 bases, with 6 bases separating them.

This chain connects TRBV2 to TRBJ2-3; 9 bases are shared with TRBD1. The J segment lost 2 bases and the V segment lost 6 bases, leaving 12 bases of the junction unmatched. The germline gives CDR1 SNHLY, CDR2 FYNNEI. The CDR3 length is 17 residues. CDR3 in amino acids: CASRRTGTGRATDTQYF. CDR3 sequence (DNA): TGTGCCAGCAGAAGAACTGGGACAGGGAGGGCCACAGATACGCAGTATTTT.

This sequence joins TRBV19 and TRBJ2-7; D possibly corresponds to TRBD1 (7 bases). CDR3 size: 16 residues. V dropped 4 bases and J dropped 0 bases, with 16 bases sitting between them. Germline loops: CDR1 LNHDA, CDR2 SQIVND (reference sequence). For the CDR3, the DNA is TGTGCCAGTAGTAATGGGGGGACAGCTAGCTCCTACGAGCAGTACTTC. Amino acids: CASSNGGTASSYEQYF.

This clone has just one count. The CDR3 loop reads CASSPGTSGDENIQYF. Written as DNA, the CDR3 is TGTGCCAGCAGCCCGGGGACTAGCGGGGATGAAAACATTCAGTACTTC. This rearrangement joins TRBV11-3 to TRBJ2-4; 13 bases line up with TRBD2. Germline V lookup: CDR1 SGHNT, CDR2 YENEEA. The V gene end was trimmed by 5 bases and the J gene end by 5 bases; junction bases not matched to a gene: 6. The CDR3 runs to 16 residues.

The CDR3 here is CASSHMLAYGGNTEAFF. In DNA, the CDR3 is TGTGCCAGCAGCCACATGTTGGCCTACGGGGGTAACACTGAAGCTTTCTTT. This rearrangement joins TRBV5-6 to TRBJ1-1; possibly TRBD1 for D (5 bases). Trimming took 4 bases from V and 2 from J, leaving 21 bases between them. Germline V gene sequence: CDR1 SGHDT, CDR2 YYEEEE. The CDR3 is 17 amino acids.

The chain employs TRBV11-2 and TRBJ1-1; D may be TRBD1 (6 bases). The CDR3 runs to 13 residues. V lost 6 bases and J 3 bases, leaving 11 bases between the germline ends. Germline V gene sequence: CDR1 SGHAT, CDR2 FQNNGV. CDR3 residues: CASSSDRDTEAFF. Here the CDR3 DNA reads TGTGCCAGCAGTTCGGACAGAGACACTGAAGCTTTCTTT. Drawing the rest from reference TRBV11-2 and TRBJ1-1, the complete variable domain is EAGVAQSPRYKIIEKRQSVAFWCNPISGHATLYWYQQILGQGPKLLIQFQNNGVVDDSQLPKDRFSAERLKGVDSTLKIQPAKLEDSAVYLCASSSDRDTEAFFGQGTRLTVV.

V is TRBV4-2 and J is TRBJ2-1, with 11 nucleotides matching TRBD2. CDR1 and CDR2 (germline): LGHNA, YNFKEQ. This CDR3 spans 16 amino acids. The trim removed 3 bases at V and 6 bases at J, leaving 7 bases unmatched. The CDR3 sequence is CASSHFLAGGGNEQFF. The CDR3 DNA reads as TGTGCCAGCAGCCACTTTTTAGCGGGAGGGGGCAATGAGCAGTTCTTC.

This sequence joins TRBV28 and TRBJ1-6; possibly TRBD1 for D (5 bases). Between the trimmed V and J ends, which lost 4 bases and 11 bases, there was a span of 12 bases. Looked up from germline, CDR1 is MDHEN and CDR2 is SYDVKM. This CDR3 comprises 13 residues. The CDR3 loop is CASSSGGLAPLHF. CDR3 bases: TGTGCCAGCAGTTCGGGGGGTTTGGCACCCCTCCACTTT. The full variable domain, completed using reference TRBV28 and TRBJ1-6, is DVKVTQSSRYLVKRTGEKVFLECVQDMDHENMFWYRQDPGLGLRLIYFSYDVKMKEKGDIPEGYSVSREKKERFSLILESASTNQTSMYLCASSSGGLAPLHFGNGTRLTVT.

This chain links TRBV4-2 with TRBJ2-1; 12 bases line up with TRBD2. The CDR3 has 18 amino acids. After removal of 0 bases from V and 2 bases from J, the junction contained 5 bases not matched to a gene. Germline CDR1 reads LGHNA; CDR2 reads YNFKEQ. This CDR3 reads CASSQDLSSGRAYNEQFF. Written as DNA, the CDR3 is TGTGCCAGCAGCCAAGATCTCTCTAGCGGGAGGGCCTACAATGAGCAGTTCTTC.